This TCR beta chain originates from a study of blood T cell repertoires in COVID-19. This clone has more than one count but fewer than ten. Generated by immunoSEQ multiplex PCR, the TCRdb table keeps only in-frame clones and is missing some. The sample consists of about 42,000 clones, roughly 90% of them appearing once. The clonotype was recovered from a human donor in a cohort sampled during active COVID-19. Sequencing was performed on peripheral blood.

The CDR3 sequence is CAVRPGGDGYTF. The CDR3, as DNA: TGTGCCGTCCGACCAGGGGGCGATGGCTACACCTTC. The gene calls are TRBV2 and TRBJ1-2; 8 nucleotides match TRBD1. Germline values: CDR1 SNHLY, CDR2 FYNNEI. This CDR3 has 12 amino acids. After removal of 11 bases from V and 6 bases from J, the junction contained 8 bases not matched to a gene.